This T cell receptor (beta chain) was retrieved from a study of T cell changes during pregnancy in multiple sclerosis. Sequencing was performed with immunoSEQ multiplex PCR; in TCRdb, only in-frame clones are kept and a portion is missing. The sample comprises approximately 12,000 clones, about 85% of which are singletons, and roughly 14% rests with the top ten. V was cut by 4 bases and J by 2 bases, with 6 bases left in between. Germline CDR1 SEHNR, CDR2 FQNEAQ (reference sequence). This CDR3 spans 12 amino acids. The sequences come from CD8+ T cells from peripheral blood mononuclear cells, collected in the second trimester of pregnancy. V gene TRBV7-9 combines with J gene TRBJ2-7, with no clear D. This TCR was sampled from a female donor in good health, enrolled as a control in a pregnancy study. The CDR3 spells CASSSQAYEQYF. CDR3 DNA sequence: TGTGCCAGCAGCTCCCAGGCCTACGAGCAGTACTTC.